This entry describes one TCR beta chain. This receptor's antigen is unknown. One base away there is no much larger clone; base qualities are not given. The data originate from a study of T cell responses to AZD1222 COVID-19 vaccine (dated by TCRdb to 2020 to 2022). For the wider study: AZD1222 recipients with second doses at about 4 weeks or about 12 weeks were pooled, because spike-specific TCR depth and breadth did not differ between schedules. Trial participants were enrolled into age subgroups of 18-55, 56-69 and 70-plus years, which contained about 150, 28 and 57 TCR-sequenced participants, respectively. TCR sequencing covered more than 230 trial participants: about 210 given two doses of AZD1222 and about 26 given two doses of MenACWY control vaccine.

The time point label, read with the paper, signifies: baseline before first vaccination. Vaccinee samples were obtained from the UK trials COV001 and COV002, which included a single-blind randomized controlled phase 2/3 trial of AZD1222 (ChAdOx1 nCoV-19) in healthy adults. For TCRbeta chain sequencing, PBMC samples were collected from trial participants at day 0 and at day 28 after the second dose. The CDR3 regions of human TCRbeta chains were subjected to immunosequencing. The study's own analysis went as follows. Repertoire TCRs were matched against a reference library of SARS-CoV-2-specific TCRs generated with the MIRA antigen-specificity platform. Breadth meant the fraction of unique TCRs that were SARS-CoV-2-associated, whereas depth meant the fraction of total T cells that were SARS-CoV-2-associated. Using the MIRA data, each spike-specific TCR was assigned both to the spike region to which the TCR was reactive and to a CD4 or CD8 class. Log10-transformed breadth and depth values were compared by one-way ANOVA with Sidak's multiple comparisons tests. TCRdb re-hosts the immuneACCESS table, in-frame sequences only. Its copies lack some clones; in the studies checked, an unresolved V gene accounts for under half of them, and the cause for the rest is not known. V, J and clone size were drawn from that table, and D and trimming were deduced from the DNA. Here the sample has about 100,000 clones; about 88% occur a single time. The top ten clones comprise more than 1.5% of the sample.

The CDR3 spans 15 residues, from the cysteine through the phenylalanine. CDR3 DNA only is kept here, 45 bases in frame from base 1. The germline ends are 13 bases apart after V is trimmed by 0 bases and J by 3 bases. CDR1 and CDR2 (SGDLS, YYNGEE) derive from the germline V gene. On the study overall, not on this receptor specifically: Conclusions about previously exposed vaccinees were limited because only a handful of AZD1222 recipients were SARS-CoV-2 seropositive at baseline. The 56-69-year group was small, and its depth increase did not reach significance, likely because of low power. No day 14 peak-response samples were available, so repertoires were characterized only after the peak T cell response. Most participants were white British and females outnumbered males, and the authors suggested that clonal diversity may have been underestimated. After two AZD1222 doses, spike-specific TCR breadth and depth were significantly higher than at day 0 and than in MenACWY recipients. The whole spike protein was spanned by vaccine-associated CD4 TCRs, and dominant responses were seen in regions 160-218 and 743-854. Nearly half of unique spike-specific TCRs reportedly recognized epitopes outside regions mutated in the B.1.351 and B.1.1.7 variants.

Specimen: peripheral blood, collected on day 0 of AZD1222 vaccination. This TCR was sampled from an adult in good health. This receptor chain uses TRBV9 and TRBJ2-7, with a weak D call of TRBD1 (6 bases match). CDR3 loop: CASSVGPGQVYEQYF. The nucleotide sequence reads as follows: TGTGCCAGCAGCGTAGGACCGGGACAAGTCTACGAGCAGTACTTC.